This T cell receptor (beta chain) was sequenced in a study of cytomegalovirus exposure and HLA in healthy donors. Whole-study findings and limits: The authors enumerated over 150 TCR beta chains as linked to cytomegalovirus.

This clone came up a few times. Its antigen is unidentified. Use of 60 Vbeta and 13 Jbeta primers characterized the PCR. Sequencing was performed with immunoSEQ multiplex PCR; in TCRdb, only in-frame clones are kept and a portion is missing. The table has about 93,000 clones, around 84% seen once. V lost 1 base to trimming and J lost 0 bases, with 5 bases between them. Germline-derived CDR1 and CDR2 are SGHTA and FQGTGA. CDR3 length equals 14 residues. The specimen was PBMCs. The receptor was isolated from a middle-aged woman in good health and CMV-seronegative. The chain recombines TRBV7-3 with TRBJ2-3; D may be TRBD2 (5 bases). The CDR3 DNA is TGTGCCAGCAGCTTAAGCGGGAGCACAGATACGCAGTATTTT. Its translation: CASSLSGSTDTQYF.